The 32 T cell receptor beta chains below come from one sample, sequenced in a study of OX40 agonist ivuxolimab in advanced cancers. Measured with immunoSEQ multiplex PCR; TCRdb has only the in-frame clones, and not every one. The data contain about 33,000 clones, roughly four fifths of them seen just once; the ten biggest clones take up 9.5% to 15%. The material sequenced was CD4+ or CD8+ T cells sorted from blood, taken in a trial of the OX40 agonist ivuxolimab. The receptors were sampled from an adult with an advanced solid tumor such as melanoma, head and neck, liver or kidney cancer.

The chain employs TRBV10-1 and TRBJ2-2, with 7 bases aligning to TRBD2. V was clipped by 4 bases and J by 4 bases; unmatched bases: 6. The CDR3 covers 15 residues. Looked up from germline, CDR1 is WNHNN and CDR2 is SYGVQD (reference sequence). The CDR3 bases are TGCGCCAGCAGTGTTAGGCCGGGGGGCACCGGGGAGCTGTTTTTT. Protein product: CASSVRPGGTGELFF.

The rearrangement joins TRBV11-2 to TRBJ1-1; no clear D. Germline CDR1 is SGHAT and CDR2 is FQNNGV. This CDR3 contains 14 residues. Between the trimmed V and J ends, which lost 1 base and 0 bases, there was a span of 6 bases. CDR3 sequence (DNA): TGTGCCAGCAGCTTAGGTAGAATGAACACTGAAGCTTTCTTT. Amino acid sequence: CASSLGRMNTEAFF.

This chain connects TRBV21-1 to TRBJ1-2. TRBV21-1 corresponds to a pseudogene. CDR3 length: 12 residues. CDR3 coding DNA: TGTGCCAGCAGCATATCAAACTATGGCTACACCTTC. Amino acids: CASSISNYGYTF.

The table lists this clone with a few counts. This rearrangement joins TRBV7-8 to TRBJ1-2, with a tentative D call TRBD1 (6 bases). Per germline, CDR1 SGHVS and CDR2 FQNEAQ. V lost 3 bases and J lost 7, with 9 bases in between. The CDR3 length is 12 residues. Written as DNA, the CDR3 is TGTGCCAGCAGCTTGGACAGATTTGGCTACACCTTC. Translation gives CASSLDRFGYTF.

The chain recombines TRBV20-1 with TRBJ2-2; no clear D gene. The germline V gene has CDR1 DFQATT and CDR2 SNEGSKA (reference sequence). The ends were cut back, 5 bases at V and 6 bases at J, with 7 bases in the middle. The CDR3 is 11 amino acids. Here the CDR3 reads CSAPVAGELFF. In DNA, the CDR3 is TGCAGTGCTCCGGTGGCCGGGGAGCTGTTTTTT.

This clone has just one count. The chain uses TRBV18 and TRBJ1-1; possibly TRBD1 for D (5 bases). V was pared by 2 bases and J by 1 base, with 14 bases between. Germline loops: CDR1 KGHSH, CDR2 LQKENI. There are 16 residues in the CDR3. Here the CDR3 reads CASSPFLVQANTEAFF. Written as DNA, the CDR3 is TGTGCCAGCTCACCATTTCTGGTACAGGCGAACACTGAAGCTTTCTTT.

A few counts support this clone. The sample has other DNA sequences that encode this CDR3 too. The chain employs TRBV30 and TRBJ1-4; the D gene is possibly TRBD1 (6 bases). The germline CDR1 and CDR2 sequences are GTSNPN and SVGIG (reference sequence). Trimming left V 3 bases short and J 8 bases short, with 13 bases between. The CDR3 contains 13 residues. The CDR3 region is CAWRGGWGEKLFF. The CDR3, as DNA: TGTGCCTGGAGAGGGGGGTGGGGGGAAAAACTGTTTTTT.

The V and J genes are TRBV6-1 and TRBJ1-2, with TRBD1 identical over 7 bases. The CDR3 totals 15 residues. With 4 bases clipped from V and 4 bases from J, the junction kept 9 bases outside the gene matches. CDR1 is MNHNS and CDR2 is SASEGT in the germline V gene. CDR3 DNA: TGTGCCAGCAGTGCTGGACAGGACGGACTCTATGGCTACACCTTC. Amino acid sequence: CASSAGQDGLYGYTF.

The chain has TRBV30 and TRBJ2-1; D ambiguous. With 0 bases removed from V and 4 bases from J, the gap between germline ends came to 7 bases. This CDR3 is built from 13 residues. The germline gives CDR1 GTSNPN, CDR2 SVGIG (reference sequence). The DNA of the CDR3 is TGTGCCTGGAGTGTACTTGGGTACAATGAGCAGTTCTTC. It specifies CAWSVLGYNEQFF.

In DNA form, the CDR3 reads TGTGCCAGCAGGGGGGACGTCCAAAGCAATCAGCCCCAGCATTTT. Translating gives CASRGDVQSNQPQHF. The chain combines TRBV6-6 with TRBJ1-5; possible D gene TRBD1, 5 bases. This CDR3 has 15 amino acids. Deletions cut 6 bases from V and 1 base from J, with 13 bases between. CDR1 is MNHNY and CDR2 is SVGAGI in the germline V gene (reference sequence).

The sample holds a few counts of this clone. The same CDR3 arises from other DNA sequences in this sample as well. The rearrangement joins TRBV18 to TRBJ1-5, with D possibly matching TRBD1 (6 bases). Germline V gene data show CDR1 as KGHSH and CDR2 as LQKENI. There are 14 residues in the CDR3. V was cut by 3 bases and J by 2 bases, with 8 bases left in between. The CDR3 loop is CASSPGGRNQPQHF. The DNA for the CDR3 is TGTGCCAGCTCACCGGGGGGGCGCAATCAGCCCCAGCATTTT.

The rearrangement uses TRBV6-1 and TRBJ1-5; D not certain. Deletions cut 1 base from V and 4 bases from J, with 8 bases between. Germline lookup yields CDR1 MNHNS and CDR2 SASEGT. The CDR3 is 14 residues long. The CDR3, as DNA: TGTGCCAGCAGTGAAGTGGATCCTAATCAGCCCCAGCATTTT. Protein: CASSEVDPNQPQHF.

This clone has more than one count but fewer than ten. This rearrangement joins TRBV2 to TRBJ1-2; 7 bases fit TRBD1. V shed 2 bases, J shed 8 bases, and the junction held 8 bases outside the gene matches. Germline V CDR1 and CDR2: SNHLY, FYNNEI. The CDR3 has 14 amino acids. The CDR3 loop is CASSERGRGYGYTF. CDR3 nucleotide sequence: TGTGCCAGCAGTGAAAGGGGCAGGGGGTACGGCTACACCTTC.

The V call is TRBV30, the J call TRBJ1-2, with D hard to call. Trimming pared 2 bases from V and 5 bases from J, leaving 12 bases between. The CDR3 runs to 13 residues. The germline V gene encodes CDR1 GTSNPN and CDR2 SVGIG (reference sequence). CDR3: CAWSRGVLYGYTF. The DNA of the CDR3 is TGTGCCTGGAGTCGGGGAGTTCTTTATGGCTACACCTTC. Full variable domain (outside the CDR3, taken from reference TRBV30 and TRBJ1-2): SQTIHQWPATLVQPVGSPLSLECTVEGTSNPNLYWYRQAAGRGLQLLFYSVGIGQISSEVPQNLSASRPQDRQFILSSKKLLLSDSGFYLCAWSRGVLYGYTFGSGTRLTVV.

This clone was observed a handful of times. The rearrangement joins TRBV7-2 to TRBJ1-1; D unresolved. V shed 5 bases and J shed 3 bases, with 16 bases lying between them. This CDR3 spans 15 amino acids. The germline V gene encodes CDR1 SGHTA and CDR2 FQGNSA. The CDR3 region has the DNA TGTGCCAGCAGCCCGAAAACCGCGGGTCACACTGAAGCTTTCTTT. Encoded protein: CASSPKTAGHTEAFF.

J is TRBJ1-2 and V is TRBV28; D is possibly TRBD1 (5 bases). From germline, CDR1 is MDHEN and CDR2 SYDVKM. V was pared by 3 bases and J by 2 bases, with 7 bases between. The length of the CDR3 is 13 residues. The CDR3 sequence is CASSLAGNYGYTF. CDR3 DNA: TGTGCCAGCAGTTTGGCAGGGAACTATGGCTACACCTTC.

This chain uses TRBV5-6 with TRBJ2-3; D unclear. Germline CDR1 reads SGHDT; CDR2 reads YYEEEE. The CDR3 totals 13 residues. Trimming shortened V by 1 base and J by 0 bases, and 3 bases separated the two germline ends. The CDR3 coding sequence is TGTGCCAGCAGCTTGACAAGCACAGATACGCAGTATTTT. Its protein product is CASSLTSTDTQYF.

This chain joins TRBV7-9 and TRBJ2-7; TRBD1 matches at 11 bases. J gave up 0 bases and V 5 bases, and 3 bases lay outside the gene matches. Looked up from germline, CDR1 is SEHNR and CDR2 is FQNEAQ (reference sequence). The CDR3 has 15 amino acids. The CDR3 region has the DNA TGTGCCAGCAGCGCGGGACAGGGGGGCTCCTACGAGCAGTACTTC. This sequence encodes CASSAGQGGSYEQYF.

This sequence joins TRBV2 and TRBJ1-5; TRBD1 matches at 12 bases. V was clipped by 8 bases and J by 6 bases; unmatched bases: 8. In germline, CDR1 is SNHLY, CDR2 FYNNEI. This CDR3 contains 15 residues. Here the CDR3 reads CASGRGQGAGQPQHF. CDR3 DNA sequence: TGTGCCAGCGGAAGGGGACAGGGGGCGGGTCAGCCCCAGCATTTT.

The chain carries TRBV27 and TRBJ2-1; TRBD1 matches at 9 bases. With V trimmed by 1 base and J by 7 bases, 14 bases remained unmatched. Per the germline V gene, CDR1 is MNHEY and CDR2 is SMNVEV (reference sequence). This CDR3 is 18 amino acids long. CDR3 in DNA: TGTGCCAGCAGTTTATACCCCCCACAGGGGGCGACAGGAAATGAGCAGTTCTTC. This encodes CASSLYPPQGATGNEQFF.

V usage is TRBV7-8 and J usage is TRBJ2-1, with 9 bases lining up with TRBD2. There are 13 residues in the CDR3. Losses at the gene ends were 5 bases for V and 10 bases for J; bases not matched to a gene: 6. Germline CDR1 and CDR2: SGHVS and FQNEAQ. As DNA, the CDR3 is TGTGCCAGCAGCGCCCCTCTAGCGGGGGAGCAGTTCTTC. Its translation: CASSAPLAGEQFF.

The CDR3 nucleotides are TGTGCCAGCAAGCGGGGGGGCAATGAGCAGTTCTTC. Translation: CASKRGGNEQFF. The chain joins TRBV6-1 to TRBJ2-1; TRBD2 agrees at 10 bases. Losses at the gene ends were 7 bases for V and 6 bases for J; bases not matched to a gene: 0. The CDR3 length is 12 residues. From germline, CDR1 is MNHNS and CDR2 SASEGT.

The chain employs TRBV4-1 and TRBJ1-5; no definite D call. This CDR3 contains 15 residues. V was cut by 0 bases and J by 7 bases, with 13 bases left in between. Looked up from germline, CDR1 is MGHRA and CDR2 is YSYEKL. The CDR3 DNA reads TGCGCCAGCAGCCAAGATCCCGGGGAACGACAGCCCCAGCATTTT. Translated: CASSQDPGERQPQHF.

V is TRBV15 and J is TRBJ1-4, with D uncertain. This CDR3 is built from 16 residues. The germline gives CDR1 LNHNV, CDR2 YYDKDF (reference sequence). The germline V and J ends were trimmed by 0 bases and 0 bases, with 8 bases remaining between them. DNA for the CDR3: TGTGCCACCAGCAGAGATGCGAGGCCAACTAATGAAAAACTGTTTTTT. Its protein is CATSRDARPTNEKLFF.

This clone appeared a few times. The chain has TRBV18 and TRBJ1-4, with D hard to call. Germline CDR1 is KGHSH and CDR2 is LQKENI. V gave up 6 bases and J gave up 8 bases, with 10 bases separating them. The CDR3 length is 12 residues. CDR3 DNA sequence: TGTGCCAGCTCCCCCAAGGAGGAAAAACTGTTTTTT. Its protein is CASSPKEEKLFF.

This rearrangement joins TRBV9 to TRBJ1-2, with 11 positions matching TRBD1. V lost 2 bases to trimming and J lost 6 bases; unmatched junction nucleotides: 3. CDR1 and CDR2 from the germline V gene are SGDLS and YYNGEE. This CDR3 has 14 residues. CDR3 in DNA: TGTGCCAGCAGCGTTGGGACAGGGGGGCATGGCTACACCTTC. Translation gives CASSVGTGGHGYTF.

V and J are TRBV10-1 and TRBJ2-6; D is unclear. Trimming left V 5 bases short and J 2 bases short, with 7 bases between. The CDR3 is 14 residues long. Germline CDR1 WNHNN, CDR2 SYGVQD (reference sequence). DNA of the CDR3: TGCGCCAGCAGTTTCGGGCCTGGGGCCAACGTCCTGACTTTC. Translation: CASSFGPGANVLTF.

The chain couples TRBV19 to TRBJ2-1; TRBD2 matches 13 bases. The CDR3 runs to 18 residues. Germline trimming cut 4 bases from V and 0 bases from J; bases unmatched to any gene: 6. Germline V lookup: CDR1 LNHDA, CDR2 SQIVND (reference sequence). The CDR3 sequence is CASSRGTSGAISYNEQFF. As DNA, the CDR3 is TGTGCCAGTAGTAGAGGGACTAGCGGGGCAATCTCCTACAATGAGCAGTTCTTC.

This clone appeared once. The J gene is TRBJ1-1, the V gene TRBV5-1, with 8 nucleotides matching TRBD1. The ends lost 7 bases at V and 2 bases at J; junction bases unmatched: 4. The CDR3 consists of 13 residues. Germline V gives CDR1 SGHRS, CDR2 YFSETQ. The CDR3 region is CASFGQGNTEAFF. CDR3 nucleotides: TGCGCCAGCTTCGGACAGGGTAACACTGAAGCTTTCTTT.

This chain uses TRBV2 with TRBJ2-3, with 10 bases that match TRBD2. Germline CDR1 is SNHLY and CDR2 is FYNNEI. Trimming cost V 6 bases and J 2 bases; bases outside gene matches: 5. The CDR3 is made up of 15 amino acids. For the CDR3, the DNA is TGTGCCAGCAGGCCCCTAGCGGGGGACACAGATACGCAGTATTTT. Its translation: CASRPLAGDTDTQYF.

V gene TRBV4-2 combines with J gene TRBJ1-3; D is undetermined. Trimming took 0 bases from V and 4 from J, leaving 4 bases between them. This CDR3 contains 13 residues. From germline, CDR1 is LGHNA and CDR2 YNFKEQ. For the CDR3, the DNA is TGTGCCAGCAGCCAAGAAAACGGAAACACCATATATTTT. It specifies CASSQENGNTIYF.

The table lists this clone with many counts. The chain combines TRBV7-9 with TRBJ2-5; tentative D call: TRBD2 (5 bases). This CDR3 has 15 residues. V shed 0 bases and J shed 2 bases, with 10 bases lying between them. CDR1 and CDR2 from the germline V gene are SEHNR and FQNEAQ (reference sequence). CDR3 DNA sequence: TGTGCCAGCAGCTTAGCGATTGGGGAGCAAGAGACCCAGTACTTC. This gives the protein CASSLAIGEQETQYF.